A single T cell receptor (beta chain) is shown here with its context. This sample was taken from a study of blood T cell repertoires in COVID-19. Profiled with immunoSEQ multiplex PCR; TCRdb holds only in-frame clones, not every one. The table has around 200,000 clones, around 83% seen once. The V and J ends lost 2 bases and 1 base respectively, with 10 bases between them. The germline gives CDR1 SGHNT, CDR2 YYREEE (reference sequence). The CDR3 spans 14 residues. This receptor was identified in a man aged 35 to 55 with active or convalescent COVID-19. V gene TRBV5-4 combines with J gene TRBJ2-7; the D gene is possibly TRBD1 (6 bases). Sequenced: peripheral blood. CDR3 coding DNA: TGTGCCAGCAGCTTATGGGACACTTCCTACGAGCAGTACTTC. Protein sequence: CASSLWDTSYEQYF. Variable domain in full (rest from reference TRBV5-4 and TRBJ2-7): ETGVTQSPTHLIKTRGQQVTLRCSSQSGHNTVSWYQQALGQGPQFIFQYYREEENGRGNFPPRFSGLQFPNYSSELNVNALELDDSALYLCASSLWDTSYEQYFGPGTRLTVT.